This TCR beta chain was documented in a study of OX40 agonist ivuxolimab in advanced cancers. Background for the entire study: Ivuxolimab was a fully human IgG2 agonistic monoclonal antibody targeting the costimulatory receptor OX40 (CD134). Intravenous ivuxolimab was administered to patients every 2 weeks at six dose levels: 0.01, 0.1, 0.3, 1.5, 3 and 10 mg/kg. Of the approximately 54 patients in dose escalation, about 20 had hepatocellular carcinoma, some 15 had melanoma, 9 had renal cell carcinoma and 9 had head and neck cancer. In the dose-escalation cohort, over 65% of patients were male, and the mean age was approximately 60 years, with a range of 23 to 79. Patients were allowed to have had prior anti-PD-1, anti-PD-L1 or anti-CTLA-4 therapy, and about 40% of the dose-escalation patients had been treated with checkpoint inhibitors. Partial responses were achieved by three dose-escalation patients, of whom one had hepatocellular carcinoma and two had cutaneous melanoma. Peripheral TCRbeta sequencing was intended to test whether TCR sequence diversity was altered and clonal T-cell expansion was caused by ivuxolimab. The paper reports the monotherapy dose-escalation portion (N of about 50 patients) of the phase I ivuxolimab trial.

Turning to this clone: Its antigen is currently not known. Per-nucleotide qualities are absent, and no much larger clonotype sits a single base away.

The trial excluded patients who had a history of autoimmune disease or who were on systemic immunosuppression. In every dose cohort, peripheral blood was drawn for TCR sequencing at baseline, cycle 4 day 1, and cycle 7 day 1. Samples came from an open-label, multicenter, first-in-human phase I dose-escalation trial of ivuxolimab. Adults with locally advanced or metastatic head and neck squamous cell, hepatocellular, melanoma or renal cell carcinoma were enrolled in the trial. Before TCR sequencing, CD4+ and CD8+ T cells were separately sorted from peripheral blood. Broad study findings and their caveats: After ivuxolimab, expanded clones were on average more numerous among CD8+ T cells than among CD4+ T cells. Partial responders in the 0.1-3.0 mg/kg groups had among the lowest normalized peripheral clonal expansion, especially among CD8+ T cells. At doses of 0.1 to 3.0 mg/kg, clonal expansion of both CD4+ and CD8+ T cells in blood was seen between baseline and week 6. Low levels of normalized T-cell clonal expansion were also seen in some patients who did not respond. Antigen specificity was not determined for the clonally expanded peripheral T cells.

Genomic DNA was isolated from the sorted cells so that the TCRbeta CDR3 region could be sequenced. TCRbeta CDR3 regions were sequenced using the immunoSEQ Assay. The clones in this table, taken by TCRdb from immuneACCESS, are in-frame only. Not every clone is retained; where verified, under half of the shortfall comes from an unresolved V gene, and the cause of the rest is unknown. This sample comprises about 93,000 clones, 85% to 95% of them detected only once. The top ten constitute over 2% of the sample. V sheds 1 base and J sheds 4 bases, leaving 2 bases between their ends. As encoded in the germline V gene (reference sequence), CDR1 is PRHDT while CDR2 is FYEKMQ. Including cysteine and phenylalanine, the CDR3 has 11 amino acids. Of the read, only the CDR3 DNA is kept; its 33 bases are in frame from base 1.

The clonotype was recovered from an adult with an advanced solid tumor such as melanoma, head and neck, liver or kidney cancer. Specimen: CD4+ or CD8+ T cells sorted from blood, collected in a trial of the OX40 agonist ivuxolimab. The chain is made from TRBV13 and TRBJ2-7, with the D gene not confidently named. The CDR3 region: CASSLAYEQYF. The DNA is as follows: TGTGCCAGCAGCTTAGCATACGAGCAGTACTTC.